This TCR beta chain came from a study of OX40 agonist ivuxolimab in advanced cancers. Study at large: Ivuxolimab, an agonist antibody against OX40 (CD134), was given to patients. While on treatment, patients had intravenous ivuxolimab at 0.01 to 10 mg/kg every 2 weeks. Study-level points and caveats: Determination of antigen specificity was not performed for the expanded peripheral T cells. Partly responding patients at 0.1-3.0 mg/kg showed some of the smallest clonal expansion.

This table comes from immunoSEQ multiplex PCR, and its TCRdb copy is limited to in-frame clones, with some not included. The repertoire has fewer than 70,000 clones, 87% of them found once; the top ten carry approximately 0.61%. Notes on this clone: As yet, its antigen is unknown.

CDR3 length equals 16 residues. CDR1 SGHTS and CDR2 YDEGEE come from the germline V gene. V was pared by 0 bases and J by 0 bases, with 3 bases of the junction left unmatched. The TCR originated in an adult with an advanced solid tumor such as melanoma, head and neck, liver or kidney cancer. This chain uses TRBV5-8 with TRBJ2-5, with TRBD2 identical over 9 bases. This material consisted of CD4+ or CD8+ T cells sorted from blood, taken in a trial of the OX40 agonist ivuxolimab. CDR3: CASSLDSGSNQETQYF. The CDR3 nucleotides read TGTGCCAGCAGCTTGGATAGCGGGAGTAACCAAGAGACCCAGTACTTC.